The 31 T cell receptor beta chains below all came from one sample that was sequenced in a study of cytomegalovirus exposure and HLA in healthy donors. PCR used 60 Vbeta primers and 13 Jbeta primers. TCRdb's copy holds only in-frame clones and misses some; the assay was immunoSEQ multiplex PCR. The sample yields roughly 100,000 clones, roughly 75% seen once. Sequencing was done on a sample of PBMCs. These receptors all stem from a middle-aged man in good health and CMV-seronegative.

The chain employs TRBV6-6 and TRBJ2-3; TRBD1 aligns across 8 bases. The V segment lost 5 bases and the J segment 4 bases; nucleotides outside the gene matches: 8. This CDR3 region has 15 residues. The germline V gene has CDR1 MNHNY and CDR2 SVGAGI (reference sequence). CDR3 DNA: TGTGCCAGCAGTCTAGGACAGGGCGACTCAGATACGCAGTATTTT. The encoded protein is CASSLGQGDSDTQYF.

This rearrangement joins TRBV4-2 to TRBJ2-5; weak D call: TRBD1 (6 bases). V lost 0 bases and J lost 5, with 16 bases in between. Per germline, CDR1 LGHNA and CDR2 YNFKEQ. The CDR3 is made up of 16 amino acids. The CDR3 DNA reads TGTGCCAGCAGCCAAGATGGGGGCCGGGGTAGGGAGACCCAGTACTTC. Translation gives CASSQDGGRGRETQYF.

The CDR3 nucleotides are TGTGCCAGCAGCTTGGGGACAGGGGCGGTCTACGAGCAGTACTTC. Amino acids: CASSLGTGAVYEQYF. The chain has TRBV5-4 and TRBJ2-7, with 9 bases lining up with TRBD1. Germline V gene lookup returns CDR1 SGHNT and CDR2 YYREEE (reference sequence). The CDR3 is made up of 15 amino acids. V dropped 0 bases and J dropped 3; count of bases not matched to a gene: 4.

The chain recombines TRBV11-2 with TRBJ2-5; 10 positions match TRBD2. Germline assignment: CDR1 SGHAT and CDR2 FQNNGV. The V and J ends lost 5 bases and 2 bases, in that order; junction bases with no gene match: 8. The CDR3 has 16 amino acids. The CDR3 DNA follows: TGTGCCAGCAGCCACCCTAGCGGGGGAGGACAAGAGACCCAGTACTTC. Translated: CASSHPSGGGQETQYF.

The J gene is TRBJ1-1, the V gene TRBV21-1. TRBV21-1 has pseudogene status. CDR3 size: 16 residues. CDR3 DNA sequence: TGTGCCAGCAGCAAAGTGCGGGGAATGGGCAACACTGAAGCTTTCTTT. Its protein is CASSKVRGMGNTEAFF.

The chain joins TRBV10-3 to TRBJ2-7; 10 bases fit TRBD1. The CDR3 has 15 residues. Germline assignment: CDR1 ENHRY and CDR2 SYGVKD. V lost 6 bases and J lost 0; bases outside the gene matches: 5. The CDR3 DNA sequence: TGTGCCATCAGATACGGGACAGGGGACTCCTACGAGCAGTACTTC. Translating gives CAIRYGTGDSYEQYF.

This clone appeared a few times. The CDR3 sequence: CASSAGTGYSETQYF. The CDR3, as DNA: TGTGCCAGCAGCGCCGGGACAGGGTATTCAGAGACCCAGTACTTC. This sequence joins TRBV2 and TRBJ2-5, with TRBD1 matching 9 bases. There are 15 residues in the CDR3. The trim removed 6 bases at V and 4 bases at J, leaving 9 bases unmatched. Germline V CDR1 and CDR2: SNHLY, FYNNEI.

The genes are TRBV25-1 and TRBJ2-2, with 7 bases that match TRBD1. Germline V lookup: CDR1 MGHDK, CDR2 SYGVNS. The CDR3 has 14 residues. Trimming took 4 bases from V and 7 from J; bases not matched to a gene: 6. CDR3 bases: TGTGCCAGCAGTGCAGGCCGGGACAGCGGGGAGCTGTTTTTT. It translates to CASSAGRDSGELFF.

The CDR3 protein is CASNVQGLHGNTIYF. The CDR3 DNA reads as TGTGCCAGCAATGTACAGGGGTTACATGGAAACACCATATATTTT. The chain couples TRBV2 to TRBJ1-3; TRBD1 agrees at 7 bases. Per germline, CDR1 SNHLY and CDR2 FYNNEI. This CDR3 has 15 amino acids. The V segment lost 7 bases and the J segment 3 bases; nucleotides outside the gene matches: 9.

CDR3 loop: CASSQEDREVLEQYF. The CDR3 nucleotides read TGCGCCAGCAGCCAGGAGGACAGGGAGGTCCTCGAGCAGTACTTC. The chain is built from TRBV4-1 and TRBJ2-7; TRBD1 agrees at 8 bases. Per the germline V gene, CDR1 is MGHRA and CDR2 is YSYEKL. This CDR3 has 15 residues. V trimming: 3 bases; J trimming: 6 bases; junction bases outside the gene matches: 10.

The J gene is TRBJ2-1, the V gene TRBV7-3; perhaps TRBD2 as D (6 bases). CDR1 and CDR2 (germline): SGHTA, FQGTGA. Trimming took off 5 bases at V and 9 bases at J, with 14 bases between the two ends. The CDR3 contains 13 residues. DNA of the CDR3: TGTGCCAGCAGCCTAGACCCCGGGGGTGAGCAGTTCTTC. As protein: CASSLDPGGEQFF.

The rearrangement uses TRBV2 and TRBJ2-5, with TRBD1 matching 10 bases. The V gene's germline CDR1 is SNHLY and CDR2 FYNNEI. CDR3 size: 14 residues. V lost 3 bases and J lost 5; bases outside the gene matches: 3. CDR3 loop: CASSDDRGRETQYF. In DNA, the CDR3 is TGTGCCAGCAGTGACGACAGGGGGCGGGAGACCCAGTACTTC.

The CDR3 DNA sequence: TGTGCCAGTAGCGACGGGACAGGGGTTTACGAGCAGTACTTC. This translates into CASSDGTGVYEQYF. The chain employs TRBV19 and TRBJ2-7, with 10 bases fitting TRBD1. Germline V gene data show CDR1 as LNHDA and CDR2 as SQIVND (reference sequence). The ends lost 6 bases at V and 4 bases at J; junction bases unmatched: 6. The CDR3 is made up of 14 amino acids.

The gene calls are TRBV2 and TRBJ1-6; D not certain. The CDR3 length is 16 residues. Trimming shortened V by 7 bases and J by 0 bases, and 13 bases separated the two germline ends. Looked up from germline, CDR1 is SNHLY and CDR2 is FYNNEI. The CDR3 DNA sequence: TGTGCCAGCAATAGCGGGTGGAGCTCCTATAATTCACCCCTCCACTTT. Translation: CASNSGWSSYNSPLHF.

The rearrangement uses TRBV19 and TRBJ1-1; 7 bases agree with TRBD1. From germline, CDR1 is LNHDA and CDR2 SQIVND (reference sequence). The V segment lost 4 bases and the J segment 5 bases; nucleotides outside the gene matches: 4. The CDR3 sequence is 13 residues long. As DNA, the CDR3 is TGTGCCAGTAGTAATACAGGGGAAACTGAAGCTTTCTTT. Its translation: CASSNTGETEAFF. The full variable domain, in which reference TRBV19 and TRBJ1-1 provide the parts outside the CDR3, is DGGITQSPKYLFRKEGQNVTLSCEQNLNHDAMYWYRQDPGQGLRLIYYSQIVNDFQKGDIAEGYSVSREKKESFPLTVTSAQKNPTAFYLCASSNTGETEAFFGQGTRLTVV.

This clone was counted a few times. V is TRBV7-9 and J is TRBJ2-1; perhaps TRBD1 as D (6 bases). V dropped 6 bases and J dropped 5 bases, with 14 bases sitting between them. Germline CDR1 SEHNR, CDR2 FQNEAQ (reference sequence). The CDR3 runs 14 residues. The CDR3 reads CASSPGRQDNEQFF. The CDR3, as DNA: TGTGCCAGCAGTCCTGGGAGACAGGACAATGAGCAGTTCTTC.

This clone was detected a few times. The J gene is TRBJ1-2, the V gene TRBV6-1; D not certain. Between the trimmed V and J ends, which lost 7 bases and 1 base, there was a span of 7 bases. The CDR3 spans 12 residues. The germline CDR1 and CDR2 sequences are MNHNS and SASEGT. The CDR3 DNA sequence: TGTGCCAGCAAGAGGGATAACTATGGCTACACCTTC. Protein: CASKRDNYGYTF.

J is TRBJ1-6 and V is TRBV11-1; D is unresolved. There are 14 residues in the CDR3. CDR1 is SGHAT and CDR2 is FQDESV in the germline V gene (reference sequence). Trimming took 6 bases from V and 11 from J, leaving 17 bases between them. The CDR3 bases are TGTGCCAGCAGTATTCCGGGAATGTTTACACCCCTCCACTTT. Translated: CASSIPGMFTPLHF.

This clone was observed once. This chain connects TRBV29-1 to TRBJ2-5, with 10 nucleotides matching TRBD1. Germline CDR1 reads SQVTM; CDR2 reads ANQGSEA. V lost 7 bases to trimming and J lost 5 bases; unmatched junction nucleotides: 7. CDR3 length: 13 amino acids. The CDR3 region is CSASGTGDETQYF. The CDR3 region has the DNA TGCAGCGCATCCGGGACAGGGGACGAGACCCAGTACTTC. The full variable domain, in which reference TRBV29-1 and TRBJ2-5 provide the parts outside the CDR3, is SAVISQKPSRDICQRGTSLTIQCQVDSQVTMMFWYRQQPGQSLTLIATANQGSEATYESGFVIDKFPISRPNLTFSTLTVSNMSPEDSSIYLCSASGTGDETQYFGPGTRLLVL.

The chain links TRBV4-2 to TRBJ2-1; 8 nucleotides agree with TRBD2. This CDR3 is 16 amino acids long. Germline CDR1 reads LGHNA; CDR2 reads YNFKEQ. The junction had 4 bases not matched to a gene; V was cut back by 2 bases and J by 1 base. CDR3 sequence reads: CASSQLSGTSYNEQFF. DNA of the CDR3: TGTGCCAGCAGCCAACTTAGCGGGACATCCTACAATGAGCAGTTCTTC.

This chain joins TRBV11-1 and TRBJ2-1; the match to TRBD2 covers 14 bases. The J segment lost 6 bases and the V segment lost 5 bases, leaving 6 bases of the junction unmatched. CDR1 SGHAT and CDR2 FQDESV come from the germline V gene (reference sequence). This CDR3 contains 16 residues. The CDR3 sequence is CASSRRLAGGPNEQFF. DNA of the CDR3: TGTGCCAGCAGCCGGAGACTAGCGGGGGGGCCCAATGAGCAGTTCTTC.

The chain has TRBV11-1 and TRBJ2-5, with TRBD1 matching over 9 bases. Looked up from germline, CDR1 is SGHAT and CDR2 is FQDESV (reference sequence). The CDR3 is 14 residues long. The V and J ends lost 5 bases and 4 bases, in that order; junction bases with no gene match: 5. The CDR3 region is CASSATGGGETQYF. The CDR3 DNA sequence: TGTGCCAGCAGCGCGACAGGGGGAGGAGAGACCCAGTACTTC. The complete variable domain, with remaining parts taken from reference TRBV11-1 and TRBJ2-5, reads EAEVAQSPRYKITEKSQAVAFWCDPISGHATLYWYRQILGQGPELLVQFQDESVVDDSQLPKDRFSAERLKGVDSTLKIQPAELGDSAMYLCASSATGGGETQYFGPGTRLLVL.

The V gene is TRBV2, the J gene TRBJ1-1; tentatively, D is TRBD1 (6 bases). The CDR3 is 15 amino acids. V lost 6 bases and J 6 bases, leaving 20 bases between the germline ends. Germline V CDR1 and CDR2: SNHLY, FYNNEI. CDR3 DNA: TGTGCCAGCAGCAAACCCCGAGTAGGGGGAGCTGAAGCTTTCTTT. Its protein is CASSKPRVGGAEAFF.

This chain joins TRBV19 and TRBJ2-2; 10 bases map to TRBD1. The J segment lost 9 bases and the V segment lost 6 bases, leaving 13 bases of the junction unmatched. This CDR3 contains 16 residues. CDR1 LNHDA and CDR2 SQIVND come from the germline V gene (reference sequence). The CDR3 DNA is TGTGCCAGTAGAGACGCTACCGGGACAGGGGTCAGGGAGCTGTTTTTT. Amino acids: CASRDATGTGVRELFF.

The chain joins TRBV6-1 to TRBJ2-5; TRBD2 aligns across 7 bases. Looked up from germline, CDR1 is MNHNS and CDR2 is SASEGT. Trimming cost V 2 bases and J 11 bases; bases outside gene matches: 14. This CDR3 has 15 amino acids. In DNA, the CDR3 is TGTGCCAGCAGTGAAAGGGTGTGGACCGCGGGGGAGCAGTACTTC. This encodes CASSERVWTAGEQYF.

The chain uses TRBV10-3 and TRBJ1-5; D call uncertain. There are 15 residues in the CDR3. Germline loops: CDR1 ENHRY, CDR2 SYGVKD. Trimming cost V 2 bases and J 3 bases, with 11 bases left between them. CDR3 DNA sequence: TGTGCCATCAGTGAGATGAGGGCCGACAATCAGCCCCAGCATTTT. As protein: CAISEMRADNQPQHF.

The CDR3 DNA reads TGTGCCAGCAGTGAACGGTGGCAGGGGGCATTGGATACGCAGTATTTT. Protein: CASSERWQGALDTQYF. This sequence joins TRBV6-1 and TRBJ2-3; 8 bases align to TRBD1. Germline V gene sequence: CDR1 MNHNS, CDR2 SASEGT. V was pared by 2 bases and J by 6 bases, with 10 bases of the junction left unmatched. The CDR3 loop spans 16 amino acids.

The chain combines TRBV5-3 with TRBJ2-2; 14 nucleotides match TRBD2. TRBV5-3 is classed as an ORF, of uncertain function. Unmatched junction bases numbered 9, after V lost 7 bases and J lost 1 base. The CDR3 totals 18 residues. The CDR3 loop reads CARPGTSGGRLNTGELFF. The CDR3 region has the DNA TGTGCCAGACCCGGGACTAGCGGGGGCCGATTGAACACCGGGGAGCTGTTTTTT.

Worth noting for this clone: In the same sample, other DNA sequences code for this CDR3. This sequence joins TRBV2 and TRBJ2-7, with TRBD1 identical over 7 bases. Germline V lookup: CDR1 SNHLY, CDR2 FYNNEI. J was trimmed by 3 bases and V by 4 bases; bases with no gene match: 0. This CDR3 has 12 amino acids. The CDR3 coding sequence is TGTGCCAGCAGTGGACAGGGCTACGAGCAGTACTTC. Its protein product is CASSGQGYEQYF.

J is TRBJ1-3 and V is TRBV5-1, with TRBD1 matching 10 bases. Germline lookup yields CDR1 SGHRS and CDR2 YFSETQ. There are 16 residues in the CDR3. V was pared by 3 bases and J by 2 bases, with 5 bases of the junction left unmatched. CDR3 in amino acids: CASSSGTGETGNTIYF. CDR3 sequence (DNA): TGCGCCAGCAGCTCCGGGACAGGGGAGACTGGAAACACCATATATTTT.

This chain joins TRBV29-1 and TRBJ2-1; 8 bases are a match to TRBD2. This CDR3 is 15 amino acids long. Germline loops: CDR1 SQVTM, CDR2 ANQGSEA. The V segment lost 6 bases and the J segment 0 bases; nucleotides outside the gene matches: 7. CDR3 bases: TGCAGCGTCTACCTAGCGGGTAGCTCCTACAATGAGCAGTTCTTC. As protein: CSVYLAGSSYNEQFF.